This is a list of T cell receptor beta chains from one sample in a study of technical replicates of blood from a handful of donors. TCRdb's table, derived via immunoSEQ multiplex PCR, lists solely in-frame clones and lacks some. The data hold roughly 90,000 clones, with 92% observed a single time. Sequencing was carried out using T cells isolated from PBMCs. These receptors all come from a human donor in good health. Each CDR3 is given with its conserved first and last residue. Each record gives: V gene, clone size, CDR3 protein. Where a row states a size, it is once, few, many or the class of an expanded clone; other rows omit it.

>TRBV28|few
CASRTGGLAGWLGTDTQYF
>TRBV19|-
CASSTESSYNEQFF
>TRBV2|-
CASSERTGAYEQYF
>TRBV14|-
CASSQDSGYNEKLFF
>TRBV25-1|-
CASSDDSSGSYEQYF
>TRBV27|-
CATTPARGSSYNEQFF
>TRBV7-8|-
CASSPLGEVEAFF
>TRBV30|-
CARGTGRTGELFF
>TRBV5-1|-
CASRTGVAYEQYF
>TRBV28|-
CASSLFGTDVQETQYF
>TRBV5-4|-
CASSWGFGSYEQYF
>TRBV18|-
CASSPARGRFQETQYF
>TRBV19|-
CASTGQGYVGNQPQHF
>TRBV6-1|-
CASSVGQGGRETQYF
>TRBV5-1|once
CASSYLGGQFNEKLFF
>TRBV27|-
CASSGDWGKEQYF
>TRBV12-5|-
CASGLEGLRQLYGYTF
>TRBV5-1|-
CASSLGGVDYGYTF
>TRBV4-2|-
CASSQVLAGENIQYF
>TRBV6-5|-
CASSSAPGQATGELFF
>TRBV2|-
CASRFLGGENQPQHF
>TRBV10-3|-
CAISENSHIYEQYF
>TRBV10-2|-
CASRDTGGSNYGYTF
>TRBV5-4|-
CATRVQREQFF
>TRBV19|-
CASSIDQRGPEAFF
>TRBV5-1|-
CASSFLGGYEQYF
>TRBV28|-
CASRTTGRGQQGLNEQYF
>TRBV19|-
CASSAGLKTQYF
>TRBV7-3|-
CASSFAGTGPPLHF
>TRBV19|-
CATTSGGGYGYTF
>TRBV10-3|-
CAIGALASGDYEQYF
>TRBV5-6|-
CASSPPQGASYEQYF
>TRBV28|-
CASSLRRTGVGNTIYF
>TRBV7-6|-
CASSLATGNEAFF
>TRBV6-1|-
CASSEWGGANYEQYF
>TRBV18|-
CASSPIPTGSGEGTDTQYF
>TRBV6-5|-
CASSYQRGGGYTF
>TRBV5-5|-
CASSLTGTGGTEAFF
>TRBV5-4|-
CASSYGQGWDTQYF
>TRBV5-1|-
CASSYTGTANEKLFF
>TRBV6-6|-
CASSYNEAPYTF
>TRBV28|-
CASSSYRDPSYEQYF
>TRBV5-4|-
CASRKAGGAEAFF
>TRBV21-1|-
CASTLQGYGNQPQHF
>TRBV30|few
CAWSVAGGPEDEQFF
>TRBV19|-
CASRRVTGELFF
>TRBV5-4|-
CASSLQTGANVLTF
>TRBV9|few
CASSVVGTGDTEAFF
>TRBV7-6|-
CASSLFFTGGELFF
>TRBV19|-
CASNSGISTYGYTF
>TRBV2|-
CASSVRGDTQYF
>TRBV14|-
CASSRQGNLEAFF
>TRBV10-1|-
CASSESPGQAGEKLFF
>TRBV6-1|-
CASSTTEGPTDTQYF
>TRBV9|-
CASSATTGRTYEQYF